The source of this TCR beta chain is a study of tumor-infiltrating lymphocytes in primary liver carcinoma. Starting material of around 460 ng total RNA yielded TCR beta cDNA via a constant-region primer. Researchers made the TCR beta libraries by running three nested multiplex PCR rounds with slightly modified ARM-PCR. Primers for the first two PCR rounds were TRBV1-TRBV30 forward primers and a C-beta reverse primer (around 10 cycles per round). TCRdb analysed the multiplex PCR reads with MiXCR anew, one entry per CDR3 protein. The data contain about 320,000 distinct CDR3 sequences, 50% to 75% of them singletons. The CDR3 sequence is 15 residues long. Per germline, CDR1 SGHTA and CDR2 FQGTGA. J lost 6 bases, V lost 5 bases, and 10 bases had no gene match. Unsorted whole blood yielded the blood RNA, and germline DNA was also extracted. No patient had received treatment, and all had chronic HBV infection.

The chain joins TRBV7-3 to TRBJ2-1; TRBD2 matches at 7 bases. The clonotype was recovered from a woman aged 25 to 39 with primary liver carcinoma and hepatitis B virus infection. Sequencing was carried out using peripheral blood. CDR3 bases: TGTGCCAGCAGCCACGGGACTAATCCGGCCAATGAGCAGTTCTTC. Protein sequence: CASSHGTNPANEQFF.